This TCR beta chain originates from a study of T cell repertoires in cytomegalovirus infection. On the study more broadly: Indications came from public TCR beta signatures; they pointed to CMV infection and to a matching HLA type.

Details on this clonotype: Its target is unknown.

General study points: Dominating the ex vivo response were HLA-C-restricted CMV-specific TCR beta clonotypes. CMV carriers having the relevant HLA were flagged by cumulative public TCR beta family frequency.

TCRdb called the reads again in MiXCR, with one record for every CDR3 protein. The table includes some 800,000 distinct CDR3 sequences, 25% to 35% detected once. The junction had 8 bases not matched to a gene; V was cut back by 4 bases and J by 9 bases. The CDR3 covers 14 residues. The germline CDR1 and CDR2 sequences are SGHDT and YYEEEE. The V and J genes are TRBV5-6 and TRBJ1-5; 9 nucleotides align to TRBD1. The receptor comes from a human donor in good health (CMV status not recorded). Some clones in this sample may be carry-over from other donors' samples. Sequenced here: cultured CD8+ T cells from PBMCs, sampled from culture after CMV antigen stimulation. The CDR3 region has the DNA TGTGCCAGCAGCCTGGGGACAGGGCCTCGGCCCCAGCATTTT. This translates into CASSLGTGPRPQHF.